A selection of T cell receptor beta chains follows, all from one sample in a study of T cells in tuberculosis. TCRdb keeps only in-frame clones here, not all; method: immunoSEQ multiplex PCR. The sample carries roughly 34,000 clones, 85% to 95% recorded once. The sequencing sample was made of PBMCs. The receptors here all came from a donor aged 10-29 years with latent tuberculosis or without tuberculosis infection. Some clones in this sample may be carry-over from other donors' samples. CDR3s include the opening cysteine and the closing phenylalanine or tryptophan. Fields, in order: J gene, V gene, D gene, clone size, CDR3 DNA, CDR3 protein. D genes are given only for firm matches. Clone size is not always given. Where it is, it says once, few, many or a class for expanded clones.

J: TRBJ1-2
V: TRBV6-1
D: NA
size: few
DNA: TGTGCCAGCAGTGAAACAGGTCTGGGCTACACCTTC
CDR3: CASSETGLGYTF

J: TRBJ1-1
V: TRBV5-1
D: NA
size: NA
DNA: TGCGCCAGCAGCTCAGCCGGGTCCCTAACTGAAGCTTTCTTT
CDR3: CASSSAGSLTEAFF

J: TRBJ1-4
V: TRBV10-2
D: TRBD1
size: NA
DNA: TGCGCCAGCAGTAGAATGGACAGGGATGAAAAACTGTTTTTT
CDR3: CASSRMDRDEKLFF

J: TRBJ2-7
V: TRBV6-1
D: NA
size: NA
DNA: TGTGCCAGCAGTGAAGCTATGGGCCTCGTTTACGAGCAGTACTTC
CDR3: CASSEAMGLVYEQYF

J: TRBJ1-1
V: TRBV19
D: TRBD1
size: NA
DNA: TGTGCCAGTTCCCCGGGACAGGGGGCTACTATGCGGTGGGAAGCTTTCTTT
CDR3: CASSPGQGATMRWEAFF

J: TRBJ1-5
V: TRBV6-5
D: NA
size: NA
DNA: TGTGCCAGCAGTTCCTCGTTGGGGAGTCAGCCCCAGCATTTT
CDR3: CASSSSLGSQPQHF

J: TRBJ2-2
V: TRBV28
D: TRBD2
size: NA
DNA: TGTGCCAGCAGTTTATTCAGCTTGACCATTACTAGCGGGGGAGGTCTTAGGAGGGAGCTGTTTTTT
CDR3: CASSLFSLTITSGGGLRRELFF

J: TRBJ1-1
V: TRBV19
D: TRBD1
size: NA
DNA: TGTGCCAGTAGCCGCCGGGACAGGGGGTCGGGCACTGAAGCTTTCTTT
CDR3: CASSRRDRGSGTEAFF

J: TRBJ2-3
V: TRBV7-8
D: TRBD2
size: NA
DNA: TGTGCCAGCAGGACTAGCGGACTTGCAGATACGCAGTATTTT
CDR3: CASRTSGLADTQYF

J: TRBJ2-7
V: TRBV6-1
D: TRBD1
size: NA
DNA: TGTGCCAGCAGTGAAGGGCAGGGGGCGGCCTACGAGCAGTACTTC
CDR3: CASSEGQGAAYEQYF

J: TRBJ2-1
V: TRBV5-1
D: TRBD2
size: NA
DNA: TGCGCCAGCACGATAGCGGGGTTGGCCTACAATGAGCAGTTCTTC
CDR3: CASTIAGLAYNEQFF

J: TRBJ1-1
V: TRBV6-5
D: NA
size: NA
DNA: TGTGCCAGCACCCATTACGCCGCCAGGAACACTGAAGCTTTCTTT
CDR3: CASTHYAARNTEAFF

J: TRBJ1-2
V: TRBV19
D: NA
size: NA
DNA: TGTGCCAGTGGAAGACCAGGGGCGGACTATGGCTACACCTTC
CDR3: CASGRPGADYGYTF

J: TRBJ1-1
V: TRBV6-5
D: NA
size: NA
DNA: TGTGCCAGCAGCCTGACGCGGGTAAGCACTGAAGCTTTCTTT
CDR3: CASSLTRVSTEAFF